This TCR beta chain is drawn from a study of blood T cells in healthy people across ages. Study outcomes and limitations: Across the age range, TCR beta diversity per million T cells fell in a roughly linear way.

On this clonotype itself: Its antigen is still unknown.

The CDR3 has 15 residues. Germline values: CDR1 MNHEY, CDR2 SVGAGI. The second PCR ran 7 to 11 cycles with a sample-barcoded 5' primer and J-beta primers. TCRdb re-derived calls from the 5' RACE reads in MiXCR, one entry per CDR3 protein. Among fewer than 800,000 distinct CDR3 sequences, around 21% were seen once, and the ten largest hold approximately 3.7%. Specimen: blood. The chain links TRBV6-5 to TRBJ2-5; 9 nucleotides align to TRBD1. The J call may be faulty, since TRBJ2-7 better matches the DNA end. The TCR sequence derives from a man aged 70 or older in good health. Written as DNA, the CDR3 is TGTGCCAGCAGTTACAGGGGACAGGGTACCTACGAGCAGTACTTC. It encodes CASSYRGQGTYEQYF.